The T cell receptor beta chain described here comes from a study of CD8+ T cells in alopecia areata. The sample's treatment: oral pan-JAK inhibitor, 5-10 mg twice daily. The authors extracted RNA and reverse transcribed it into cDNA as the sequencing template. This table comes from immunoSEQ multiplex PCR, and its TCRdb copy is limited to in-frame clones, with some not included. The sample includes some 200,000 clones, roughly 64% of them seen just once. This CDR3 spans 15 amino acids. J gave up 2 bases and V 3 bases, and 3 bases lay outside the gene matches. The germline CDR1 and CDR2 sequences are LGHNA and YSLEER.

This chain links TRBV4-3 with TRBJ2-1; 8 bases are shared with TRBD1. The sequencing used CD4+ T cells sorted from blood, collected at week 24, from a patient treated with tofacitinib. The sequence derives from a human donor with alopecia areata. The CDR3 sequence is CASSHGQGAYNEQFF. The CDR3 DNA reads as TGCGCCAGCAGCCATGGACAGGGCGCCTACAATGAGCAGTTCTTC.